The rows below give T cell receptor beta chains drawn from one sample of a study of T cells in Graves' hyperthyroidism and ophthalmopathy. TCRdb independently ran MiXCR on the multiplex PCR reads; one entry per CDR3 protein. Among 200,000 to 250,000 distinct CDR3 sequences, roughly a quarter were seen once, and the ten largest hold roughly 35%. The sequencing input was blood. These receptors all come from a woman between 40 and 50 years old with Graves' ophthalmopathy. CDR3s include the opening cysteine and the closing phenylalanine or tryptophan. The order of the fields is D gene, CDR3 length, J gene, clone size, V gene, CDR3 protein, CDR3 DNA. The D gene is left open where the match is weak. Not every row has a clone size; where given, it reads once, few, many or a size class.

- | 15 | TRBJ2-2 | many | TRBV24-1 | CATSGAAANTGELFF | TGTGCCACCAGCGGGGCCGCCGCGAACACCGGGGAGCTGTTTTTT
- | 13 | TRBJ1-2 | many | TRBV2 | CASTTGANYGYTF | TGTGCCAGCACGACAGGCGCTAACTATGGCTACACCTTC
TRBD1 | 15 | TRBJ2-7 | many | TRBV5-1 | CASSLAGQGASEQYF | TGCGCCAGCAGCTTGGCGGGACAGGGGGCGTCCGAGCAGTACTTC
TRBD2 | 15 | TRBJ2-5 | - | TRBV20-1 | CSATGTSLYQETQYF | TGCAGTGCAACCGGGACTAGCCTGTACCAAGAGACCCAGTACTTC
- | 14 | TRBJ2-5 | many | TRBV7-2 | CASSAVGGKETQYF | TGTGCCAGCAGTGCCGTGGGGGGAAAAGAGACCCAGTACTTC
TRBD1 | 15 | TRBJ1-1 | many | TRBV28 | CASSGGQTLNTEAFF | TGTGCCAGCAGTGGGGGACAGACCTTGAACACTGAAGCTTTCTTT
TRBD2 | 15 | TRBJ2-7 | - | TRBV5-1 | CASSSVAGDLDEQYF | TGCGCCAGCAGCTCGGTAGCGGGGGACCTTGACGAGCAGTACTTC
- | 13 | TRBJ2-7 | many | TRBV12-3/TRBV12-4 | CASRITGVREQYF | TGTGCCAGCAGGATTACGGGGGTAAGGGAGCAGTACTTC
- | 16 | TRBJ2-4 | many | TRBV27 | CASSLASGLAKNIQYF | TGTGCCAGCAGTTTAGCTTCCGGGCTAGCCAAAAACATTCAGTACTTC
TRBD2 | 17 | TRBJ2-5 | few | TRBV11-1 | CASSLGGTSGISETQYF | TGTGCCAGCAGCTTAGGGGGGACTAGCGGGATCAGCGAGACCCAGTACTTC
- | 16 | TRBJ2-7 | many | TRBV20-1 | CSASSLLGAGGDEQYF | TGCAGTGCTAGTTCACTCCTTGGGGCAGGGGGGGACGAGCAGTACTTC
TRBD1 | 13 | TRBJ1-1 | many | TRBV12-3/TRBV12-4 | CAIGDRGSSRAFF | TGTGCCATTGGGGACAGGGGTTCGTCGAGAGCTTTCTTT
- | 13 | TRBJ1-2 | many | TRBV28 | CASSLADNYGYTF | TGTGCCAGCAGCTTGGCAGACAACTATGGCTACACCTTC
- | 13 | TRBJ2-5 | many | TRBV6-5 | CATSLVAQETQYF | TGTGCTACCAGTCTAGTGGCCCAAGAGACCCAGTACTTC
- | 13 | TRBJ1-2 | - | TRBV2 | CASSVTENYGYTF | TGTGCCAGCAGTGTGACGGAGAACTATGGCTACACCTTC
TRBD1 | 14 | TRBJ2-2 | many | TRBV10-3 | CAIKNLTGAGELFF | TGTGCCATCAAGAACCTAACAGGGGCCGGGGAGCTGTTTTTT
TRBD1 | 15 | TRBJ1-5 | many | TRBV19 | CASRISKGAVQPQHF | TGTGCCAGCCGAATCAGTAAGGGGGCGGTTCAGCCCCAGCATTTT
TRBD1 | 12 | TRBJ2-5 | - | TRBV2 | CASTRDSQTQYF | TGTGCCAGCACTCGGGACAGTCAGACCCAGTACTTC
- | 16 | TRBJ1-5 | many | TRBV19 | CASSIDVRHYNQPQHF | TGTGCCAGTAGTATAGATGTCCGACACTACAATCAGCCCCAGCATTTT
- | 14 | TRBJ2-2 | - | TRBV4-1 | CASSQVDYTGELFF | TGCGCCAGCAGCCAAGTAGATTACACCGGGGAGCTGTTTTTT
- | 12 | TRBJ1-2 | many | TRBV19 | CASSAHGPGYTF | TGTGCCAGTAGTGCCCATGGTCCGGGCTACACCTTC
- | 14 | TRBJ2-7 | many | TRBV2 | CASRGRGRSVEQYF | TGTGCCAGCAGGGGCCGAGGGCGGAGCGTCGAGCAGTACTTC
TRBD2 | 15 | TRBJ2-7 | many | TRBV28 | CASSGPSGTPYEQYF | TGTGCCAGCAGTGGCCCTAGCGGGACACCCTACGAGCAGTACTTC
- | 15 | TRBJ2-4 | - | TRBV3-1 | CASSQVVRAKNIQYF | TGTGCCAGCAGCCAAGTGGTCAGAGCCAAAAACATTCAGTACTTC
- | 14 | TRBJ2-7 | many | TRBV10-3 | CAIRDDKERYEQYF | TGTGCCATCAGAGACGATAAGGAGCGATACGAGCAGTACTTC
TRBD1 | 14 | TRBJ2-7 | many | TRBV5-1 | CASSWGQGAYEQYF | TGCGCCAGCAGCTGGGGACAGGGAGCCTACGAGCAGTACTTC
- | 15 | TRBJ1-6 | - | TRBV2 | CASRRGDSYNSPLHF | TGTGCCAGCAGAAGGGGAGACAGCTATAATTCACCCCTCCACTTT
- | 13 | TRBJ2-7 | many | TRBV20-1 | CSAHGTGLREQYF | TGCAGTGCCCACGGGACGGGCCTACGGGAGCAGTACTTC
- | 15 | TRBJ1-1 | - | TRBV6-1 | CASSRWGRENTEAFF | TGTGCCAGCAGTCGCTGGGGACGGGAGAACACTGAAGCTTTCTTT
- | 12 | TRBJ1-1 | many | TRBV7-9 | CASSLEHTEAFF | TGTGCCAGCAGCTTAGAGCACACTGAAGCTTTCTTT
- | 11 | TRBJ2-7 | once | TRBV28 | CASSSGEEQYF | TGTGCCAGCAGTTCAGGGGAGGAGCAGTACTTC
- | 14 | TRBJ2-7 | few | TRBV9 | CASSLGPEFYEQYF | TGTGCCAGCAGCCTCGGCCCTGAGTTCTACGAGCAGTACTTC
TRBD2 | 16 | TRBJ2-2 | few | TRBV4-1 | CASSQGLAEYTGELFF | TGCGCCAGCAGCCAAGGACTAGCGGAGTACACCGGGGAGCTGTTTTTT
- | 13 | TRBJ1-2 | many | TRBV18 | CASSPIPRNGYTF | TGTGCCAGCTCACCAATTCCTCGGAATGGCTACACCTTC
- | 13 | TRBJ1-2 | many | TRBV2 | CASSSARNYGYTF | TGTGCCAGCAGTTCCGCCAGAAACTATGGCTACACCTTC
TRBD1 | 13 | TRBJ2-7 | many | TRBV29-1 | CSVELTGSYEQYF | TGCAGCGTTGAATTGACAGGGAGCTACGAGCAGTACTTC
TRBD1 | 18 | TRBJ2-2 | many | TRBV11-1 | CASSSSPTGVGYTGELFF | TGTGCCAGCAGCTCGTCACCAACAGGGGTAGGATACACCGGGGAGCTGTTTTTT
TRBD1 | 18 | TRBJ1-1 | many | TRBV4-1 | CASSPPTGTGGRNTEAFF | TGCGCCAGCAGCCCACCAACCGGGACAGGGGGCCGGAACACTGAAGCTTTCTTT
- | 12 | TRBJ1-1 | many | TRBV7-9 | CASSFPGTEAFF | TGTGCCAGCAGCTTCCCCGGGACAGAAGCTTTCTTT
TRBD1 | 14 | TRBJ1-5 | many | TRBV20-1 | CSATSGTVYQPQHF | TGCAGTGCTACCTCCGGGACAGTATATCAGCCCCAGCATTTT
- | 13 | TRBJ2-7 | few | TRBV5-5 | CASSFPGKLEQYF | TGTGCCAGCAGCTTCCCAGGGAAGCTCGAGCAGTACTTC
- | 16 | TRBJ1-1 | many | TRBV15 | CATSRDFYPRDTEAFF | TGTGCCACCAGCAGAGATTTCTATCCCAGAGACACTGAAGCTTTCTTT
- | 12 | TRBJ1-2 | - | TRBV6-1 | CASSPTGVGYTF | TGTGCCAGCAGTCCCACGGGGGTAGGCTACACCTTC
- | 13 | TRBJ1-2 | few | TRBV6-1 | CASSEAYRTGYTF | TGTGCCAGCAGTGAAGCCTACAGGACTGGCTACACCTTC
- | 14 | TRBJ2-2 | many | TRBV19 | CASSPTGPTGELFF | TGTGCCAGTAGTCCAACAGGGCCCACCGGGGAGCTGTTTTTT
TRBD2 | 15 | TRBJ2-5 | many | TRBV7-8 | CASSLGAAGVETQYF | TGTGCCAGCAGCTTGGGAGCAGCGGGAGTGGAGACCCAGTACTTC
TRBD2 | 16 | TRBJ2-2 | many | TRBV11-2 | CASSFPLAGDTGELFF | TGTGCCAGCAGCTTTCCCCTAGCGGGAGATACCGGGGAGCTGTTTTTT
TRBD1 | 16 | TRBJ1-1 | many | TRBV6-1 | CASSGVLGGANTEAFF | TGTGCCAGCAGTGGAGTTTTAGGGGGCGCGAACACTGAAGCTTTCTTT
- | 14 | TRBJ1-5 | - | TRBV19 | CASNGATWNQPQHF | TGTGCCAGTAATGGGGCAACTTGGAATCAGCCCCAGCATTTT
- | 13 | TRBJ1-6 | many | TRBV12-3/TRBV12-4 | CASSAREGSPLHF | TGTGCCAGCAGTGCCAGGGAGGGATCACCCCTCCACTTT
- | 15 | TRBJ2-3 | many | TRBV10-3 | CAISEVGPPTDTQYF | TGTGCCATCAGTGAGGTAGGACCACCCACAGATACGCAGTATTTT
- | 16 | TRBJ1-1 | many | TRBV20-1 | CSAIDRQGGGNTEAFF | TGCAGTGCTATCGATCGTCAGGGTGGGGGCAACACTGAAGCTTTCTTT
TRBD2 | 15 | TRBJ2-5 | - | TRBV6-1 | CASSGLAGVLETQYF | TGTGCCAGCAGCGGACTAGCGGGGGTGTTGGAGACCCAGTACTTC
TRBD2 | 17 | TRBJ2-7 | many | TRBV12-3/TRBV12-4 | CASSSPLSLAGAYEQYF | TGTGCCAGCAGCTCTCCCCTTTCGCTAGCGGGAGCCTACGAGCAGTACTTC
- | 13 | TRBJ2-7 | many | TRBV7-9 | CASSLGQFHEQYF | TGTGCCAGCAGCTTAGGTCAGTTTCACGAGCAGTACTTC
TRBD2 | 17 | TRBJ2-7 | - | TRBV6-1 | CASSRRSAGSISYEQYF | TGTGCCAGCAGTCGAAGATCAGCGGGATCAATCTCCTACGAGCAGTACTTC
- | 15 | TRBJ1-1 | many | TRBV27 | CASSLSSGAGTEAFF | TGTGCCAGCAGTTTATCCTCGGGAGCCGGCACTGAAGCTTTCTTT
- | 15 | TRBJ1-6 | many | TRBV6-5 | CASSFQRGFGSPLHF | TGTGCCAGCAGTTTCCAAAGGGGGTTCGGTTCACCCCTCCACTTT
- | 15 | TRBJ2-5 | many | TRBV5-1 | CASSPGGLVQETQYF | TGCGCCAGCAGCCCGGGCGGTCTAGTCCAAGAGACCCAGTACTTC
TRBD1 | 13 | TRBJ2-7 | few | TRBV20-1 | CSASGTGSYEQYF | TGCAGTGCTAGTGGGACAGGCTCCTACGAGCAGTACTTC